The sequence of this T cell receptor (beta chain) was determined in a study of CD8 T cells in ankylosing spondylitis. Study-wide results and caveats: A TCR beta motif of seven or eight highly homologous variants appeared characteristic of ankylosing spondylitis blood.

Germline V CDR1 and CDR2: MGHRA, YSYEKL. The length of the CDR3 is 13 residues. V was pared by 4 bases and J by 6 bases, with 5 bases of the junction left unmatched. Details on this clonotype: Antigen unknown.

From the 5' RACE reads, TCRdb called clonotypes with MiXCR, one entry per CDR3 protein. Of over 700,000 distinct CDR3 sequences listed, around 20% are singletons. V is TRBV4-1 and J is TRBJ2-7; 8 positions agree with TRBD1. The sample comprised blood, either unsorted or a sorted T cell fraction (not recorded which). This clonotype was obtained from a male donor with ankylosing spondylitis. CDR3 sequence reads: CASSLQGAAEQYF. The CDR3 coding sequence is TGCGCCAGCAGCCTTCAGGGGGCGGCCGAGCAGTACTTC.